This entry lists 20 T cell receptor beta chains sequenced from one sample in a study of cytomegalovirus exposure and HLA in healthy donors. PCR was performed using 60 Vbeta and 13 Jbeta primers. Sequenced by immunoSEQ multiplex PCR; TCRdb stores in-frame clones only, minus some. The data show over 150,000 clones, 65% to 80% seen once. The sample taken for sequencing was PBMCs. These receptors were taken from a woman in her forties in good health and CMV-seropositive.

The chain joins TRBV19 to TRBJ1-4; D call uncertain. Germline loops: CDR1 LNHDA, CDR2 SQIVND (reference sequence). V was shortened by 9 bases and J by 6 bases, with 20 bases between the two germline ends. The CDR3 spans 15 residues. CDR3 protein: CARTWRAAGDEKLFF. CDR3 coding DNA: TGTGCCAGAACATGGAGGGCAGCGGGAGATGAAAAACTGTTTTTT.

V gene TRBV9 combines with J gene TRBJ2-2; D remains unclear. Per the germline V gene, CDR1 is SGDLS and CDR2 is YYNGEE. The V gene lost 0 bases and the J gene lost 3 bases, with 6 bases spanning the gap. The CDR3 sequence is 14 residues long. CDR3 region: CASSVAVDTGELFF. The CDR3 nucleotides are TGTGCCAGCAGCGTAGCGGTTGACACCGGGGAGCTGTTTTTT.

J is TRBJ1-3 and V is TRBV9, with D unclear. The CDR3 spans 16 residues. Trimming shortened V by 3 bases and J by 6 bases, and 19 bases separated the two germline ends. The V gene's germline CDR1 is SGDLS and CDR2 YYNGEE. CDR3: CASSAPAGEVVNTIYF. CDR3 nucleotide sequence: TGTGCCAGCAGCGCGCCCGCGGGCGAGGTCGTAAACACCATATATTTT.

This clone was observed a few times. The V gene is TRBV5-1, the J gene TRBJ1-4; 7 positions match TRBD1. The ends lost 5 bases at V and 3 bases at J; junction bases unmatched: 10. This CDR3 spans 16 amino acids. From germline, CDR1 is SGHRS and CDR2 YFSETQ. The CDR3 region is CASRRQPQGANEKLFF. For the CDR3, the DNA is TGCGCCAGCAGGCGCCAGCCCCAGGGGGCTAATGAAAAACTGTTTTTT.

V usage is TRBV11-3 and J usage is TRBJ2-5; 7 nucleotides align to TRBD1. The trim removed 5 bases at V and 3 bases at J, leaving 3 bases unmatched. CDR3 length: 13 residues. Germline values: CDR1 SGHNT, CDR2 YENEEA. CDR3 sequence reads: CASSLTGEETQYF. The CDR3 DNA sequence: TGTGCCAGCAGCCTTACAGGGGAAGAGACCCAGTACTTC.

The chain employs TRBV4-2 and TRBJ1-5; D remains unclear. The CDR3 contains 13 residues. The ends were cut back, 4 bases at V and 2 bases at J, with 6 bases in the middle. Germline CDR1 is LGHNA and CDR2 is YNFKEQ. This CDR3 is CASSPDGNQPQHF. CDR3 DNA sequence: TGTGCCAGCAGCCCAGACGGCAATCAGCCCCAGCATTTT.

The chain joins TRBV7-2 to TRBJ1-2; no firm D call. The germline gives CDR1 SGHTA, CDR2 FQGNSA. V lost 0 bases to trimming and J lost 5 bases, with 10 bases between them. The CDR3 loop spans 14 amino acids. CDR3 sequence (DNA): TGTGCCAGCAGCTTAGCGCTCCCAGTATATGGCTACACCTTC. This gives the protein CASSLALPVYGYTF.

This clone showed up just a few times. The chain has TRBV7-2 and TRBJ1-5; 7 nucleotides line up with TRBD1. CDR3 length: 14 amino acids. Germline CDR1 reads SGHTA; CDR2 reads FQGNSA. The J segment lost 3 bases and the V segment lost 4 bases, leaving 3 bases of the junction unmatched. The CDR3 coding sequence is TGTGCCAGCAGCTCACAGGGGTTCAATCAGCCCCAGCATTTT. Translation: CASSSQGFNQPQHF.

In its sample, this clone was seen a few times. The V and J genes are TRBV27 and TRBJ1-2, with TRBD1 identical over 9 bases. Germline V gene lookup returns CDR1 MNHEY and CDR2 SMNVEV (reference sequence). This CDR3 spans 13 amino acids. With 5 bases clipped from V and 8 bases from J, the junction kept 6 bases outside the gene matches. The CDR3 DNA is TGTGCCAGCAGTGGGACAGGGATCGGGGGCTACACCTTC. Translating gives CASSGTGIGGYTF.

The chain employs TRBV27 and TRBJ1-1, with D perhaps matching TRBD1 (6 bases). Germline V CDR1 and CDR2: MNHEY, SMNVEV (reference sequence). V lost 4 bases and J 5 bases, leaving 14 bases between the germline ends. This CDR3 spans 14 amino acids. This CDR3 reads CASSSGLTGTEAFF. The CDR3 coding sequence is TGTGCCAGCAGTTCGGGGCTTACAGGGACTGAAGCTTTCTTT.

The chain recombines TRBV11-2 with TRBJ2-1, with 7 bases fitting TRBD2. This CDR3 is 15 amino acids long. Germline V lookup: CDR1 SGHAT, CDR2 FQNNGV. The J segment lost 1 base and the V segment lost 3 bases, leaving 3 bases of the junction unmatched. CDR3 sequence: CASSFGSGSYNEQFF. DNA of the CDR3: TGTGCCAGCAGCTTTGGTAGCGGGTCCTACAATGAGCAGTTCTTC.

The chain combines TRBV6-5 with TRBJ2-5; D might be TRBD1 (5 bases). The better agreement between TRBJ2-7 and the DNA end casts doubt on the J call. Germline V lookup: CDR1 MNHEY, CDR2 SVGAGI. CDR3 length: 15 amino acids. The CDR3 region is CASRNRQFGLYEQYF. The CDR3 DNA reads TGTGCCAGCAGGAACAGGCAGTTTGGGCTTTACGAGCAGTACTTC.

This clone was seen a single time. The chain is built from TRBV6-5 and TRBJ2-7, with 11 nucleotides matching TRBD2. The CDR3 consists of 15 residues. Germline V gene data show CDR1 as MNHEY and CDR2 as SVGAGI. V shed 6 bases, J shed 5 bases, and the junction held 9 bases outside the gene matches. The CDR3 DNA sequence: TGTGCCAGCAGACTGACTAGCGGGGTGGGTAACGAGCAGTACTTC. It is translated as CASRLTSGVGNEQYF.

As for this clone: Other nucleotide sequences in the sample specify the same CDR3. The chain is built from TRBV6-5 and TRBJ2-7; 8 bases are shared with TRBD1. The CDR3 length is 15 residues. V shed 0 bases and J 4 bases; nucleotides not matched to a gene: 5. CDR1 and CDR2 (germline): MNHEY, SVGAGI. In DNA form, the CDR3 reads TGTGCCAGCAGTTACTCCGGGACAGGAAGGTACGAGCAGTACTTC. Translating it yields CASSYSGTGRYEQYF.

The rearrangement joins TRBV19 to TRBJ1-5, with 10 bases aligning to TRBD1. The junction had 4 bases not matched to a gene; V was cut back by 3 bases and J by 5 bases. This CDR3 contains 15 residues. From germline, CDR1 is LNHDA and CDR2 SQIVND (reference sequence). CDR3 sequence: CASSIGQGGHQPQHF. DNA for the CDR3: TGTGCCAGTAGTATCGGACAGGGGGGGCATCAGCCCCAGCATTTT. The full variable domain, completed using reference TRBV19 and TRBJ1-5, is DGGITQSPKYLFRKEGQNVTLSCEQNLNHDAMYWYRQDPGQGLRLIYYSQIVNDFQKGDIAEGYSVSREKKESFPLTVTSAQKNPTAFYLCASSIGQGGHQPQHFGDGTRLSIL.

The J gene is TRBJ2-7, the V gene TRBV4-2, with 7 nucleotides matching TRBD2. The CDR3 sequence is 15 residues long. Trimming removed 0 bases from V and 7 bases from J; junction bases left unmatched: 9. Germline CDR1 and CDR2: LGHNA and YNFKEQ. The CDR3: CASSQDNGRLEEQYF. The DNA for the CDR3 is TGTGCCAGCAGCCAAGATAACGGGAGGTTAGAGGAGCAGTACTTC.

This chain connects TRBV5-1 to TRBJ2-1; TRBD1 matches 8 bases. CDR1 SGHRS and CDR2 YFSETQ come from the germline V gene. V shed 4 bases and J 5 bases; nucleotides not matched to a gene: 5. The CDR3 sequence is 14 residues long. The CDR3 DNA reads TGCGCCAGCAGCCCGGACAGGGAGGACAATGAGCAGTTCTTC. Translating it yields CASSPDREDNEQFF.

The genes are TRBV7-2 and TRBJ2-1; possible D gene TRBD2, 5 bases. Germline V CDR1 and CDR2: SGHTA, FQGNSA. The V end lost 5 bases, the J end lost 0 bases, and 11 bases lay between the germline ends. The CDR3 totals 15 residues. The CDR3 sequence: CASSPSRSSYNEQFF. CDR3 DNA sequence: TGTGCCAGCAGCCCTAGCCGGAGCTCCTACAATGAGCAGTTCTTC.

V gene TRBV28 combines with J gene TRBJ2-3; 10 bases match TRBD2. This CDR3 has 15 amino acids. CDR1 and CDR2 (germline): MDHEN, SYDVKM. V gave up 2 bases and J gave up 5 bases; unmatched junction bases: 4. CDR3 sequence: CASSLRASGGDTQYF. The CDR3 region has the DNA TGTGCCAGCAGTTTAAGGGCTAGCGGGGGAGATACGCAGTATTTT. Based on the CDR3 plus reference TRBV28 and TRBJ2-3, the full variable domain is DVKVTQSSRYLVKRTGEKVFLECVQDMDHENMFWYRQDPGLGLRLIYFSYDVKMKEKGDIPEGYSVSREKKERFSLILESASTNQTSMYLCASSLRASGGDTQYFGPGTRLTVL.

The chain links TRBV30 to TRBJ2-7, with D maybe TRBD1 (5 bases). The CDR3 is made up of 16 amino acids. With 0 bases removed from V and 3 bases from J, the gap between germline ends came to 18 bases. Germline values: CDR1 GTSNPN, CDR2 SVGIG (reference sequence). CDR3 sequence: CAWSVAGALMIYEQYF. The CDR3 DNA follows: TGTGCCTGGAGTGTAGCTGGGGCCCTTATGATCTACGAGCAGTACTTC.